This T cell receptor beta chain was found in a study of cytomegalovirus exposure and HLA in healthy donors. The study, taken as a whole, reports: In an earlier analysis, productive rearrangement rates for most beta V segments clustered near 87% or 30%.

V was clipped by 4 bases and J by 2 bases; unmatched bases: 4. The CDR3 covers 16 residues. Germline V lookup: CDR1 SGHVS, CDR2 FQNEAQ. A multiplex PCR was run with 60 Vbeta primers and 13 Jbeta primers. TCRdb's table, derived via immunoSEQ multiplex PCR, lists solely in-frame clones and lacks some. This sample yields about 150,000 clones, of which 75% to 85% are seen a single time; 5.6% belongs to the top ten. Details on this clone: Its specificity is unknown.

V gene TRBV7-8 combines with J gene TRBJ2-3, with 12 bases aligning to TRBD2. The sample consisted of PBMCs. The TCR originated in a woman in her forties in good health and CMV-seropositive. CDR3 sequence: CASSSPSGRATDTQYF. The CDR3, as DNA: TGTGCCAGCAGCTCCCCTAGCGGGAGGGCCACAGATACGCAGTATTTT. Full variable domain (missing parts from reference TRBV7-8 and TRBJ2-3): GAGVSQSPRYKVAKRGQDVALRCDPISGHVSLFWYQQALGQGPEFLTYFQNEAQLDKSGLPSDRFFAERPEGSVSTLKIQRTQQEDSAVYLCASSSPSGRATDTQYFGPGTRLTVL.